Here is one TCR beta chain with its context. These data belong to a study of blood T cell repertoires in COVID-19. Study-level background: Material from acute and convalescent COVID-19 was sourced from the United States, Italy and Spain. In each case, the material was cDNA or gDNA derived from T cells, B-cell-depleted T cells, or PBMCs.

Original processing notes: For nucleated cells, counts were estimated from reference gene primer amplification. Data came from immunoSEQ multiplex PCR; TCRdb stores just in-frame clones and leaves some out. That table furnishes V, J and clone size, whereas the DNA furnished D and trimming. The sample holds some 150,000 clones, about 87% seen once. The germline CDR1 and CDR2 sequences are MNHEY and SMNVEV (reference sequence). Trimming at V came to 4 bases and at J to 0 bases, leaving 8 bases not matched to a gene. The CDR3 sequence is 18 residues long. Sequencing was performed on peripheral blood. The chain employs TRBV27 and TRBJ1-5, with 11 nucleotides matching TRBD1. The TCR comes from a woman in her forties with acute or convalescent COVID-19. CDR3 nucleotide sequence: TGTGCCAGCAGTTCCGGGACAGGGGGTGGATATAGCAATCAGCCCCAGCATTTT. It specifies CASSSGTGGGYSNQPQHF.